The present T cell receptor (beta chain) was sequenced within a study of T cells in Graves' hyperthyroidism and ophthalmopathy (dated 2019 in TCRdb). A note on the overall study: Peripheral blood samples were taken at initial diagnosis, before any treatment was given. The paper describes TCR Vbeta CDR3 sequencing of 135 peripheral blood samples, made up of some 42 ophthalmopathy patients, approximately 73 hyperthyroidism patients and roughly 17 progressor patients. The 95 to 100 discovery patients were randomly split 7:3 into training and test sets. Prospective prediction of ophthalmopathy was tested in an independent validation cohort of under 20 hyperthyroidism patients and around 16 patients who later progressed to ophthalmopathy. Once sampling was done, hyperthyroidism patients were given methimazole at a starting dose of 30 mg daily, whereas ophthalmopathy patients were given high-dose intravenous methylprednisolone. In addition, the study compared T-cell repertoires in thyroid tissue and in blood from over 5 Graves' hyperthyroidism patients. TCR V-J signatures able to tell the groups apart were searched for in a discovery cohort of approximately 95 patients, of whom about 40 had Graves' ophthalmopathy and under 65 had stable Graves' hyperthyroidism. Overall results and qualifications from the work: No statistical method was used to fix the sample size in advance, and group allocation was not hidden from the investigators. In validation, the model predicted progression to ophthalmopathy a median of approximately 6.3 months before onset, with about 70% sensitivity and more than 72% specificity. In cross-validation, a model built on a 13 V-J signature told ophthalmopathy apart from stable hyperthyroidism with approximately 90% sensitivity and approximately 81% specificity, and in testing the same model reached 80%/75%. Most expanded thyroid clonotypes (frequency above 0.001) were also found in blood, which suggests that blood repertoires may mirror thyroid immune responses.

The CDR3 spans 13 residues, from the cysteine through the phenylalanine. This entry keeps only the CDR3 DNA: 39 bases, framed from base 1. With respect to this clonotype: Its antigen remains unidentified. Just one base apart from a much larger clone, this may be a read error.

The TCR beta CDR3 regions were amplified from the RNA transcripts. The TCR CDR3 was subjected to a first round of RT-PCR using the HTBI primer set and the Qiagen OneStep RT-PCR kit. Libraries were constructed in a second round of multiplex PCR, after which size selection and purification were carried out. The libraries were sequenced on an Illumina HiSeq2000 using paired-end 100 bp reads. The paper's data handling went like this. Raw data were processed with SOAPnuke, discarding reads with adapters, uncalled bases, mean Phred below 15, or no exact constant-primer or identifier match. High-quality paired reads were merged using COPE v1.2.5, and each unique nucleotide sequence was defined as a clonotype. MiTCR v1.1 was used to align clonotypes to the IMGT TRBV, TRBD and TRBJ reference segments. The analysis included only V-J combinations with a frequency above 0.0001, which together covered more than 98% of the repertoires. A TCS score was defined as the ratio between F50 (clonal expansion) and ExV (chaos), using BLOSUM62-based TCRdist between CDR3 peptides within each V-J. Welch's t-statistics and random forest reduced around 520 V-J features to about 13, which were used in a naive Bayes classifier (R e1071). Starting from the raw public reads, TCRdb applied fastp trimming at Q25, assembled clones with MiXCR and retained in-frame beta chains. CDR3 protein duplicates are merged, each entry listing the most common genes and DNA. The authors' filters were not applied to this entry. In this sample the table shows hundreds of thousands of distinct CDR3 sequences, over 20% of which occur a single time. The ten largest clones capture 50% to 75% of the sample.

Ophthalmopathy patients had moderately to severely active disease, with a Clinical Activity Score of 3 or more, a NOSPECS grade of 4 or more, and a disease duration of less than 3 months. Patients with uncontrolled infections, other autoimmune diseases, pregnancy or lactation were excluded. Clinical symptoms, serum thyroxine and TRAb, thyroid ultrasound, and orbital computed tomography formed the basis for the diagnoses. PBMCs were isolated from about 10 ml of fresh peripheral blood by Ficoll-Paque density gradient centrifugation. Trizol reagent was used to extract total RNA, and RNA quality was then checked on an Agilent 2100 Bioanalyzer.

The chain is encoded by TRBV12-3 or TRBV12-4 joined to TRBJ1-2, with the D gene not clear enough to name. What was sequenced was blood. The receptor comes from a man aged 30 to 39 with Graves' ophthalmopathy. The CDR3: CANSSQANYGYTF. The bases read TGTGCCAACAGTTCCCAGGCTAACTATGGCTACACCTTC.